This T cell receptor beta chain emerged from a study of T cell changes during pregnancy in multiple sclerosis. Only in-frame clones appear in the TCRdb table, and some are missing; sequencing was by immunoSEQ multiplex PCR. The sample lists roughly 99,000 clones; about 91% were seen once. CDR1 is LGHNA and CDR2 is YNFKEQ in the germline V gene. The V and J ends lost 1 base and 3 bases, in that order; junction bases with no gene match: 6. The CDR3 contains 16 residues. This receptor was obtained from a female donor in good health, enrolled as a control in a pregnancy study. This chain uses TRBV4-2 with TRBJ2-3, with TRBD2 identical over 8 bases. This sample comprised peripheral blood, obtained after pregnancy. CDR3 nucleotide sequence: TGTGCCAGCAGCCAAGTAGCGGGATCGACAACAGATACGCAGTATTTT. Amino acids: CASSQVAGSTTDTQYF.